The 32 T cell receptor beta chains in this list originate from one sample, sequenced in a study of T cell responses to AZD1222 COVID-19 vaccine. Repertoires were generated with immunoSEQ multiplex PCR, while TCRdb's copy carries only in-frame clones and drops some. The sample shows about 150,000 clones, about 90% of them seen only once. Source: peripheral blood, taken on day 0 of MenACWY control vaccination. These TCRs come from an adult in good health.

This chain joins TRBV12-3 or TRBV12-4 and TRBJ1-1, with TRBD1 as a possible D gene (6 bases). There are 13 residues in the CDR3. With 6 bases removed from V and 4 bases from J, the gap between germline ends came to 12 bases. CDR3 amino acids: CASRLQGVTEAFF. CDR3 DNA sequence: TGTGCCAGCAGACTACAGGGAGTCACTGAAGCTTTCTTT.

The chain carries TRBV7-2 and TRBJ1-2, with D uncertain. Germline V gene data show CDR1 as SGHTA and CDR2 as FQGNSA. Between the trimmed V and J ends, which lost 0 bases and 2 bases, there was a span of 7 bases. The length of the CDR3 is 14 residues. CDR3 protein: CASSLAVANYGYTF. The CDR3 DNA is TGTGCCAGCAGCTTAGCGGTTGCCAACTATGGCTACACCTTC.

The J gene is TRBJ1-2, the V gene TRBV24-1; D is ambiguous. V lost 10 bases, J lost 2 bases, and 7 bases lay in between. CDR1 is KGHDR and CDR2 is SFDVKD in the germline V gene. This CDR3 is 11 amino acids long. In DNA form, the CDR3 reads TGTGCCACAGGTCGGAACTATGGCTACACCTTC. This sequence encodes CATGRNYGYTF.

The chain combines TRBV5-6 with TRBJ1-2; no firm D call. The CDR3 runs 15 residues. Germline-derived CDR1 and CDR2 are SGHDT and YYEEEE. Trimming removed 1 base at V and 1 base at J, with 11 bases between. Here the CDR3 reads CASSLTGLLNYGYTF. The CDR3 coding sequence is TGTGCCAGCAGCTTGACTGGACTTCTTAACTATGGCTACACCTTC.

The gene calls are TRBV5-6 and TRBJ1-6; 7 positions match TRBD1. The CDR3 is 13 amino acids. With 4 bases clipped from V and 7 bases from J, the junction kept 2 bases outside the gene matches. Germline V gives CDR1 SGHDT, CDR2 YYEEEE. In nucleotides, the CDR3 is TGTGCCAGCAGCGGGACAGTCAATTCACCCCTCCACTTT. Amino acid sequence: CASSGTVNSPLHF.

The chain recombines TRBV5-6 with TRBJ2-5; D gene ambiguous. Per the germline V gene, CDR1 is SGHDT and CDR2 is YYEEEE. The CDR3 spans 12 residues. Trimming cost V 2 bases and J 4 bases, with 6 bases left between them. CDR3 region: CASSFSIETQYF. For the CDR3, the DNA is TGTGCCAGCAGCTTTTCTATAGAGACCCAGTACTTC.

The V and J genes are TRBV3-1 (or the pseudogene TRBV3-2) and TRBJ1-4, with D uncertain. Trimming left V 1 base short and J 8 bases short, with 14 bases between. The CDR3 length is 15 residues. Per the germline V gene, CDR1 is LGHDT and CDR2 is YNNKEL (reference sequence). DNA of the CDR3: TGTGCCAGCAGCCAAGCGACTGGGGTGTACGAAAAACTGTTTTTT. Translated: CASSQATGVYEKLFF.

The rearrangement links TRBV12-3 or TRBV12-4 to TRBJ1-2, with 8 bases matching TRBD1. The CDR3 spans 13 residues. The V and J ends lost 5 bases and 8 bases, in that order; junction bases with no gene match: 7. This chain's CDR3 is CASSHGQGSGYTF. The DNA of the CDR3 is TGTGCCAGCAGTCACGGACAGGGAAGCGGCTACACCTTC.

The chain couples TRBV27 to TRBJ2-3, with 13 bases matching TRBD2. The V gene end was trimmed by 2 bases and the J gene end by 2 bases; junction bases not matched to a gene: 1. CDR3 length equals 16 residues. The germline CDR1 and CDR2 sequences are MNHEY and SMNVEV (reference sequence). The CDR3 sequence: CASSLTSGGVTDTQYF. CDR3 DNA sequence: TGTGCCAGCAGTTTAACTAGCGGGGGGGTCACAGATACGCAGTATTTT.

The gene calls are TRBV11-3 and TRBJ2-1; 10 positions agree with TRBD2. The germline gives CDR1 SGHNT, CDR2 YENEEA. This CDR3 is 14 amino acids long. With V trimmed by 2 bases and J by 8 bases, 3 bases remained unmatched. The CDR3 region is CASSLTSGIHEQFF. The CDR3 DNA reads as TGTGCCAGCAGCTTAACTAGCGGGATTCATGAGCAGTTCTTC. Using reference TRBV11-3 and TRBJ2-1 for the parts outside the CDR3, the full variable domain is EAGVVQSPRYKIIEKKQPVAFWCNPISGHNTLYWYLQNLGQGPELLIRYENEEAVDDSQLPKDRFSAERLKGVDSTLKIQPAELGDSAVYLCASSLTSGIHEQFFGPGTRLTVL.

This clone has only a few counts. The J gene is TRBJ2-5, the V gene TRBV11-2; 7 bases map to TRBD2. Germline lookup yields CDR1 SGHAT and CDR2 FQNNGV. The length of the CDR3 is 16 residues. Unmatched junction bases numbered 10, after V lost 0 bases and J lost 6 bases. CDR3 amino acids: CASSLEGGGVKKTQYF. DNA for the CDR3: TGTGCCAGCAGCTTAGAGGGCGGGGGTGTTAAAAAGACCCAGTACTTC.

J is TRBJ1-1 and V is TRBV21-1. TRBV21-1 is classified as a pseudogene. The CDR3 is 16 amino acids. CDR3 protein: CASSSKGSRTNTEAFF. The CDR3 DNA is TGTGCCAGCAGTTCAAAGGGAAGCCGGACGAACACTGAAGCTTTCTTT.

The chain joins TRBV6-4 to TRBJ1-5; the D is unclear. V was pared by 0 bases and J by 6 bases, with 6 bases between. The CDR3 is 13 amino acids. Looked up from germline, CDR1 is MRHNA and CDR2 is SNTAGT. As DNA, the CDR3 is TGTGCCAGCAGTGACTCCTGGGGTCAGCCCCAGCATTTT. It translates to CASSDSWGQPQHF.

The rearrangement joins TRBV27 to TRBJ2-6; D not certain. Between the trimmed V and J ends, which lost 2 bases and 4 bases, there was a span of 9 bases. Germline CDR1 MNHEY, CDR2 SMNVEV (reference sequence). The CDR3 totals 15 residues. CDR3 sequence reads: CASSLGLVGANVLTF. CDR3 coding DNA: TGTGCCAGCAGTTTAGGGTTAGTGGGGGCCAACGTCCTGACTTTC.

The chain carries TRBV18 and TRBJ1-3, with 9 bases identical to TRBD1. CDR1 KGHSH and CDR2 LQKENI come from the germline V gene. The CDR3 runs to 16 residues. V lost 2 bases, J lost 3 bases, and 5 bases stayed unmatched. The CDR3 sequence is CASSPSGTGSGNTIYF. The CDR3, as DNA: TGTGCCAGCTCACCAAGCGGGACAGGGAGTGGAAACACCATATATTTT.

The chain links TRBV5-1 to TRBJ2-3, with D possibly called TRBD1 or TRBD2 (5 bases each). With 1 base removed from V and 0 bases from J, the gap between germline ends came to 15 bases. From germline, CDR1 is SGHRS and CDR2 YFSETQ. This CDR3 contains 17 residues. Written as DNA, the CDR3 is TGCGCCAGCAGCTTGCTCCCGGGACGGGGTAGCACAGATACGCAGTATTTT. Translating gives CASSLLPGRGSTDTQYF.

The chain uses TRBV23-1 and TRBJ2-7; 7 nucleotides line up with TRBD2. TRBV23-1 is labeled an ORF, and its function is uncertain. V shed 4 bases and J 4 bases; nucleotides not matched to a gene: 10. This CDR3 spans 15 amino acids. CDR3: CASSRHANGGYEQYF. CDR3 DNA: TGCGCCAGCAGTCGCCATGCGAACGGGGGGTACGAGCAGTACTTC.

The chain couples TRBV19 to TRBJ1-3, with 10 bases that match TRBD1. The CDR3 covers 15 residues. Germline V gene data show CDR1 as LNHDA and CDR2 as SQIVND (reference sequence). Trimming removed 3 bases from V and 4 bases from J; junction bases left unmatched: 3. The CDR3 spells CASSMDRGSGNTIYF. The CDR3 DNA follows: TGTGCCAGTAGTATGGACAGGGGGTCCGGAAACACCATATATTTT.

The chain recombines TRBV27 with TRBJ2-7; no clear D gene. CDR3 length: 11 amino acids. The V and J ends lost 4 bases and 7 bases respectively, with 8 bases between them. Germline CDR1 MNHEY, CDR2 SMNVEV (reference sequence). The CDR3 bases are TGTGCCAGCAGTTCCCTGGGTGAGCAGTACTTC. Translated: CASSSLGEQYF.

The chain is built from TRBV28 and TRBJ1-2; possibly TRBD1 for D (6 bases). Trimming cost V 5 bases and J 8 bases, with 18 bases left between them. Looked up from germline, CDR1 is MDHEN and CDR2 is SYDVKM. The CDR3 consists of 14 residues. This CDR3 reads CASSATGLGAGYTF. CDR3 DNA sequence: TGTGCCAGCAGTGCCACCGGGCTGGGGGCCGGCTACACCTTC.

The gene calls are TRBV5-1 and TRBJ2-3, with D tentatively TRBD1 (5 bases). The germline V and J ends were trimmed by 0 bases and 6 bases, with 11 bases remaining between them. Germline CDR1 SGHRS, CDR2 YFSETQ. The CDR3 runs 14 residues. CDR3 loop: CASSLGQLRDTQYF. The CDR3 DNA reads TGCGCCAGCAGCTTGGGACAGCTGCGGGATACGCAGTATTTT.

V is TRBV4-1 and J is TRBJ2-7; a possible D gene is TRBD2 (5 bases). Germline loops: CDR1 MGHRA, CDR2 YSYEKL. Trimming cost V 0 bases and J 7 bases, with 10 bases left between them. This CDR3 is 13 amino acids long. The CDR3 loop reads CASSQEMRVEQYF. CDR3 nucleotide sequence: TGCGCCAGCAGCCAAGAGATGAGGGTTGAGCAGTACTTC.

Only one count was recorded for this clone. The chain employs TRBV5-5 and TRBJ2-2; 9 bases map to TRBD1. The CDR3 runs 15 residues. Looked up from germline, CDR1 is SGHKS and CDR2 is YYEKEE (reference sequence). The V gene end was trimmed by 1 base and the J gene end by 8 bases; junction bases not matched to a gene: 6. The CDR3 loop is CASSLIGQGIGELFF. Written as DNA, the CDR3 is TGTGCCAGCAGCTTGATCGGACAGGGGATAGGGGAGCTGTTTTTT.

CDR3 region: CASSHIPGLVTHEQFF. The CDR3 DNA follows: TGCGCCAGCAGCCATATACCGGGACTAGTGACCCATGAGCAGTTCTTC. The V and J genes are TRBV4-3 and TRBJ2-1; 8 nucleotides align to TRBD2. This CDR3 spans 16 amino acids. Germline assignment: CDR1 LGHNA and CDR2 YSLEER. V lost 3 bases to trimming and J lost 8 bases; unmatched junction nucleotides: 12.

The CDR3 DNA follows: TGTGCCTCACCAGCCAGGGCAGCTTATGGCTACACCTTC. Its protein is CASPARAAYGYTF. V is TRBV30 and J is TRBJ1-2, with D perhaps TRBD1 (5 bases). The CDR3 runs to 13 residues. The germline V and J ends were trimmed by 7 bases and 5 bases, with 17 bases remaining between them. Germline values: CDR1 GTSNPN, CDR2 SVGIG (reference sequence).

The V gene is TRBV6-5, the J gene TRBJ1-1, with a possible D match to TRBD1 (5 bases). Germline loops: CDR1 MNHEY, CDR2 SVGAGI. The CDR3 length is 13 residues. V was shortened by 4 bases and J by 4 bases, with 10 bases between the two germline ends. CDR3 protein: CASSSGRGTEAFF. The CDR3 DNA reads as TGTGCCAGCAGTTCCGGAAGGGGCACTGAAGCTTTCTTT.

This rearrangement joins TRBV6-2 or TRBV6-3 to TRBJ1-1; TRBD1 is a possible D gene (5 bases). Germline V CDR1 and CDR2: MNHEY, SVGEGT. The CDR3 contains 16 residues. Trimming pared 2 bases from V and 1 base from J, leaving 14 bases between. The CDR3 here is CASSYERDRGNTEAFF. The CDR3 DNA reads TGTGCCAGCAGTTACGAAAGGGACCGTGGGAACACTGAAGCTTTCTTT.

The chain employs TRBV10-3 and TRBJ1-3; D unresolved. The germline CDR1 and CDR2 sequences are ENHRY and SYGVKD. The CDR3 runs 11 residues. Deletions cut 4 bases from V and 6 bases from J, with 4 bases between. The CDR3 loop is CAISVINTIYF. The CDR3 DNA reads TGTGCCATCAGTGTTATAAACACCATATATTTT.

The V and J genes are TRBV18 and TRBJ1-2, with TRBD1 matching over 10 bases. This CDR3 spans 14 amino acids. After removal of 5 bases from V and 4 bases from J, the junction contained 4 bases not matched to a gene. From germline, CDR1 is KGHSH and CDR2 LQKENI. As DNA, the CDR3 is TGTGCCAGCTCAGACAGGGGGCCGAGCTATGGCTACACCTTC. Protein product: CASSDRGPSYGYTF.

This sequence joins TRBV9 and TRBJ2-1; 7 positions match TRBD1. The CDR3 is 16 amino acids. V was pared by 0 bases and J by 2 bases, with 5 bases of the junction left unmatched. Germline assignment: CDR1 SGDLS and CDR2 YYNGEE. The CDR3 is CASSVVGQLAYNEQFF. DNA of the CDR3: TGTGCCAGCAGCGTAGTGGGACAGTTGGCCTACAATGAGCAGTTCTTC.

This clone occurred once. The gene calls are TRBV11-3 and TRBJ1-1; D is unclear. V lost 1 base and J 11 bases, leaving 20 bases between the germline ends. The CDR3 totals 15 residues. Looked up from germline, CDR1 is SGHNT and CDR2 is YENEEA. CDR3 nucleotide sequence: TGTGCCAGCAGCTTAGCGTTAACAGCTTCGACCGCGGCTTTCTTT. Translation gives CASSLALTASTAAFF.

The chain couples TRBV5-1 to TRBJ1-2; 7 bases align to TRBD1. V was pared by 2 bases and J by 4 bases, with 5 bases of the junction left unmatched. CDR1 and CDR2 from the germline V gene are SGHRS and YFSETQ. This CDR3 contains 14 residues. The CDR3 loop is CASSFDREFYGYTF. CDR3 bases: TGCGCCAGCAGCTTCGACAGGGAGTTCTATGGCTACACCTTC. Full variable domain (remainder filled in from reference TRBV5-1 and TRBJ1-2): KAGVTQTPRYLIKTRGQQVTLSCSPISGHRSVSWYQQTPGQGLQFLFEYFSETQRNKGNFPGRFSGRQFSNSRSEMNVSTLELGDSALYLCASSFDREFYGYTFGSGTRLTVV.